These T cell receptor beta chains were read from a single sample in a study of T cells in Graves' hyperthyroidism and ophthalmopathy. TCRdb analysed the multiplex PCR reads with MiXCR anew, one entry per CDR3 protein. The sample records 400,000 to 500,000 distinct CDR3 sequences, roughly an eighth being singletons. The material sequenced was blood. All receptors come from a young woman with Graves' hyperthyroidism. The CDR3 runs from the conserved cysteine through the conserved F or W. The D gene is left open where the match is weak. Size values are once, few and many counts, or a class for expanded clones, and some rows have none.

j_call d_call clone_size v_call cdr3_aa cdr3_nt
TRBJ2-2 TRBD2 many TRBV29-1 CSVTGTSANTGELFF TGCAGCGTGACCGGGACTAGCGCGAACACCGGGGAGCTGTTTTTT
TRBJ2-7 . . TRBV13 CASSDYTGIEQYF TGTGCCAGCAGCGACTACACAGGGATCGAGCAGTACTTC
TRBJ2-2 TRBD2 few TRBV28 CASKPLGAGEVTGELFF TGTGCCAGCAAGCCCCTCGGCGCGGGAGAAGTGACCGGGGAGCTGTTTTTT
TRBJ1-1 . many TRBV18 CASSRIQGGNTEAFF TGTGCCAGCTCACGGATACAGGGCGGGAATACTGAAGCTTTCTTT
TRBJ2-4 TRBD1 . TRBV7-6 CASSRTGGSIQYF TGTGCCAGCAGTCGGACAGGGGGGAGCATTCAGTACTTC
TRBJ2-7 . few TRBV5-4 CASSLDGAPYEQYF TGTGCCAGCAGCTTGGACGGGGCCCCCTACGAGCAGTACTTC
TRBJ2-5 TRBD2 . TRBV5-1 CASSLAWTSGVQETQYF TGCGCCAGCAGCTTGGCCTGGACTAGCGGGGTCCAAGAGACCCAGTACTTC
TRBJ2-3 TRBD2 . TRBV4-2 CASSQEGTSGGGPDTQYF TGTGCCAGCAGCCAAGAAGGGACTAGCGGGGGTGGGCCAGATACGCAGTATTTT
TRBJ1-5 TRBD1 few TRBV28 CASSSLPGTGRNSNQPQHF TGTGCCAGCAGTTCCCTACCCGGGACAGGGCGGAATAGCAATCAGCCCCAGCATTTT
TRBJ1-1 . few TRBV9 CASSVGRGEEDTEAFF TGTGCCAGCAGCGTAGGACGAGGGGAGGAGGACACTGAAGCTTTCTTT
TRBJ2-1 TRBD2 . TRBV14 CASSFSPLAGVNNEQFF TGTGCCAGCAGCTTTTCTCCACTAGCGGGAGTCAACAATGAGCAGTTCTTC
TRBJ2-6 . . TRBV6-1 CASSEGAAGANVLTF TGTGCCAGCAGTGAGGGAGCCGCTGGGGCCAACGTCCTGACTTTC
TRBJ1-4 TRBD1 many TRBV12-5 CASGLDRVGDEKLFF TGTGCTAGTGGCCTTGACAGGGTCGGGGATGAAAAACTGTTTTTT
TRBJ1-1 . few TRBV14 CASSLRINTEAFF TGTGCCAGCAGCCTACGGATAAACACTGAAGCTTTCTTT
TRBJ1-1 . many TRBV12-3/TRBV12-4 CASIGLSTEAFF TGTGCCAGCATCGGACTCTCCACTGAAGCTTTCTTT
TRBJ2-7 TRBD2 few TRBV7-9 CASSSSGRVSYEQYF TGTGCCAGCAGCTCTAGCGGGAGGGTCTCCTACGAGCAGTACTTC
TRBJ2-5 . . TRBV14 CASSQVPLETQYF TGTGCCAGCAGCCAAGTTCCCCTCGAGACCCAGTACTTC
TRBJ2-7 TRBD2 . TRBV5-4 CASSYSGRNYEQYF TGTGCCAGCAGCTATAGCGGGAGGAATTACGAGCAGTACTTC
TRBJ1-1 . . TRBV6-1 CASGGAGLNTEAFF TGTGCCAGCGGAGGAGCAGGGCTGAACACTGAAGCTTTCTTT
TRBJ2-3 . many TRBV29-1 CSVEDHLVSDTQYF TGCAGCGTTGAAGATCACCTAGTGTCAGATACGCAGTATTTT
TRBJ1-2 . many TRBV28 CASSLGRPKGADYGYTF TGTGCCAGCAGTTTAGGGCGGCCTAAGGGTGCGGACTATGGCTACACCTTC
TRBJ1-3 . few TRBV20-1 CSANGPGNTIYF TGCAGTGCTAACGGACCTGGAAACACCATATATTTT
TRBJ2-1 TRBD2 . TRBV13 CASSTRTSGIYNEQFF TGTGCCAGCAGCACAAGGACTAGCGGGATCTACAATGAGCAGTTCTTC
TRBJ1-5 . many TRBV5-1 CASSLGVDQPQHF TGCGCCAGCAGCTTGGGGGTGGATCAGCCCCAGCATTTT
TRBJ1-5 . few TRBV6-5 CASSYSTYGEPQHF TGTGCCAGCAGTTACTCGACGTACGGAGAGCCCCAGCATTTT
TRBJ2-1 TRBD1 many TRBV20-1 CSASGTGRYNEQFF TGCAGTGCTTCCGGGACAGGGAGGTACAATGAGCAGTTCTTC
TRBJ2-2 . . TRBV10-3 CAISRGSSNTGELFF TGTGCCATCAGCAGGGGTAGCTCCAACACCGGGGAGCTGTTTTTT
TRBJ1-4 . few TRBV15 CATSVRRPTGLFTNEKLFF TGTGCCACCAGCGTCCGAAGACCAACAGGGCTTTTCACTAATGAAAAACTGTTTTTT
TRBJ1-1 . . TRBV10-2 CASSEGRVAFF TGCGCCAGCAGTGAGGGCAGGGTGGCTTTCTTT
TRBJ2-7 . . TRBV5-1 CASSFSGGSPDRQYF TGCGCCAGCAGCTTCAGTGGGGGGTCTCCAGACAGGCAGTACTTC
TRBJ2-1 TRBD1 many TRBV5-6 CASSDKARGEQFF TGTGCCAGCAGCGACAAAGCCAGGGGGGAGCAGTTCTTC
TRBJ1-6 TRBD1 few TRBV15 CATSRGTVNSPLHF TGTGCCACCAGCAGGGGGACAGTAAATTCACCCCTCCACTTT
TRBJ2-1 . many TRBV14 CASSQGITESYNEQFF TGTGCCAGCAGCCAAGGAATCACAGAGTCCTACAATGAGCAGTTCTTC
TRBJ1-5 . many TRBV2 CASSSGTYLNQPQHF TGTGCCAGCAGTTCCGGGACATACCTCAATCAGCCCCAGCATTTT